This T cell receptor beta chain stems from a study of vaccination and CD4 T cells after COVID-19. The Oncomine TCR Beta short-read assay was applied to DNA of cultured CD4+ T cells. TCRdb itself ran the PCR reads through MiXCR, one entry per CDR3 protein. Of approximately 15,000 distinct CDR3 sequences detected, around 53% appear once; the ten largest clones hold 10% to 13%. Of note for this clonotype: The antigen remains unidentified.

The trim removed 5 bases at V and 3 bases at J, leaving 5 bases unmatched. Germline values: CDR1 SEHNR, CDR2 FQNEAQ (reference sequence). The CDR3 is made up of 15 amino acids. Noted treatment: roughly ten-day PBMC culture with coronavirus spike peptide pools or control peptides (ViraFEST assay). This receptor was identified in a human donor who had recovered from COVID-19. The chain has TRBV7-9 and TRBJ1-3, with 9 bases aligning to TRBD1. Sequenced material: CD4+ T cells from blood, cultured in vitro. CDR3: CASSQDRGIGNTIYF. The CDR3 coding sequence is TGTGCCAGCAGCCAAGACAGGGGGATTGGAAACACCATATATTTT.